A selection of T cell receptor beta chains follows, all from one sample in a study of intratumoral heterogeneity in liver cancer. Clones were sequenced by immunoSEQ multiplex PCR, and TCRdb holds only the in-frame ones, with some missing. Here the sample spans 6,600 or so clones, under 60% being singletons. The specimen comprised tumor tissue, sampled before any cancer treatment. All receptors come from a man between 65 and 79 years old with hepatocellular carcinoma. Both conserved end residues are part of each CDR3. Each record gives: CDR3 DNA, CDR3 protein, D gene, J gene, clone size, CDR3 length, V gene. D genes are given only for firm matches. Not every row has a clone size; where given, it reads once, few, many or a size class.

TGTGCCAGCACCCTCACTAGCGGGGGGGCAGATACGCAGTATTTT | CASTLTSGGADTQYF | TRBD2 | TRBJ2-3 | . | 15 | TRBV9
TGCGCCAGCACCCCGGGGCAGGGGGCTGAGGGCTACACCTTC | CASTPGQGAEGYTF | TRBD1 | TRBJ1-2 | . | 14 | TRBV5-1
TGTGCCAGCAGCTTAAGGGCTAGAAAAGAGACCCAGTACTTC | CASSLRARKETQYF | . | TRBJ2-5 | . | 14 | TRBV7-9
TGTGCCAGCAGTTCCCGAGAGGGGACTTTTGGCTACACCTTC | CASSSREGTFGYTF | . | TRBJ1-2 | . | 14 | TRBV28
TGTGCCAGCAGTCCACAGCCTGGAAACACCATATATTTT | CASSPQPGNTIYF | . | TRBJ1-3 | . | 13 | TRBV28
TGTGCCAGGGGTGGGGGCGGGGGCGAGCAGTACTTC | CARGGGGGEQYF | . | TRBJ2-7 | . | 12 | TRBV30
TGCCTAGGACTAGCGGGGATGGATACGCAGTATTTT | CLGLAGMDTQYF | TRBD2 | TRBJ2-3 | . | 12 | TRBV2
TGTGCCAGCAGCTCAGCAGGGACGGAGCAGTTCTTC | CASSSAGTEQFF | . | TRBJ2-1 | . | 12 | TRBV7-3
TGTGCCAGCAGCGTAGACCAGGGAAGGACTAATGAAAAACTGTTTTTT | CASSVDQGRTNEKLFF | . | TRBJ1-4 | . | 16 | TRBV9
TGTGCCAGCAGCCAAGCGTGGGCGGCCTATGGCTACACCTTC | CASSQAWAAYGYTF | . | TRBJ1-2 | few | 14 | TRBV3-1/TRBV3-2
TGTGCCAGCAGCTTGGTCGGGACAGGGGGCGATGAGCAGTTCTTC | CASSLVGTGGDEQFF | TRBD1 | TRBJ2-1 | . | 15 | TRBV5-4
TGTGCCAGCAGGGAGGGACAGGGGGACGGCTACACCTTC | CASREGQGDGYTF | TRBD1 | TRBJ1-2 | medium-sized | 13 | TRBV7-9
TGCGCCAGCAGCTTGGCCTTAGCGGGACAGGGGTCAGATACGCAGTATTTT | CASSLALAGQGSDTQYF | TRBD1 | TRBJ2-3 | . | 17 | TRBV5-1
TGTGCCAGCAGTACGACGGGCTACGAGCAGTACTTC | CASSTTGYEQYF | . | TRBJ2-7 | . | 12 | TRBV12-3/TRBV12-4
TGTGCCAGCAGCCGGGGGGCCCACACCCTTAACTATGGCTACACCTTC | CASSRGAHTLNYGYTF | . | TRBJ1-2 | . | 16 | TRBV27
TGTGCCTGGGCAGAGGGGGTACCTGGAAACACCATATATTTT | CAWAEGVPGNTIYF | . | TRBJ1-3 | few | 14 | TRBV30
TGTGCCAGCAGCTTTCTGGGGGCGAACACTGAAGCTTTCTTT | CASSFLGANTEAFF | . | TRBJ1-1 | . | 14 | TRBV7-2
TGTGCCAGCAGTTTATCGGGGGAAGGGAACTATGGCTACACCTTC | CASSLSGEGNYGYTF | . | TRBJ1-2 | once | 15 | TRBV28
TGTGCCAGCAGTTACTCCTCCCCACAAGAGACCCAGTACTTC | CASSYSSPQETQYF | . | TRBJ2-5 | . | 14 | TRBV6-2/TRBV6-3
TGCAGCGCCAAACCCCCAGGGGACTTCGAGCAGTACTTC | CSAKPPGDFEQYF | . | TRBJ2-7 | . | 13 | TRBV29-1
TGTGCCAGCAGTTTTGGGCCTAGACAGCCCCAGCATTTT | CASSFGPRQPQHF | . | TRBJ1-5 | few | 13 | TRBV6-5
TGTGCCACCTCGGGGGGAGGGGGGTCCTACACTGAGCAGTACTTC | CATSGGGGSYTEQYF | . | TRBJ2-7 | . | 15 | TRBV5-4
TGTGCCAGCAGTCGGACGGGGACAGGGGTCTATGGCTACACCTTC | CASSRTGTGVYGYTF | TRBD1 | TRBJ1-2 | . | 15 | TRBV27
TGTGCCAGCAGCAAAATAGCGGGGGGCGGGGAGACCCAGTACTTC | CASSKIAGGGETQYF | TRBD2 | TRBJ2-5 | medium-sized | 15 | TRBV27
TGTGCCTGGAGTGTAAGGTACGAGCAGTACTTC | CAWSVRYEQYF | . | TRBJ2-7 | . | 11 | TRBV30
TGTGCCAGCCGACAGGGGGCTCGCGCAGATACGCAGTATTTT | CASRQGARADTQYF | TRBD1 | TRBJ2-3 | . | 14 | TRBV6-5
TGTGCCAGCAGTCCACTCGGGCCCAAGGGACAGCCCCAGCATTTT | CASSPLGPKGQPQHF | . | TRBJ1-5 | . | 15 | TRBV6-5
TGTGCCAGCAGCTTTGACAGGGCCTATGGCTACACCTTC | CASSFDRAYGYTF | TRBD1 | TRBJ1-2 | . | 13 | TRBV5-4
TGCAGCGTTGAAGCTTATGGCCAACAGGGGTTCTCCTACAATGAGCAGTTCTTC | CSVEAYGQQGFSYNEQFF | TRBD1 | TRBJ2-1 | . | 18 | TRBV29-1
TGCGCCAGCAGACCGGGACATCCTAACTATGGCTACACCTTC | CASRPGHPNYGYTF | . | TRBJ1-2 | . | 14 | TRBV10-2
TGTGCCAGCAAAATGGACATAGGTGATTCACCCCTCCACTTT | CASKMDIGDSPLHF | . | TRBJ1-6 | medium-sized | 14 | TRBV2
TGTGCCAGTAGTTCGGGACGGATCTCTGGGGCCAACGTCCTGACTTTC | CASSSGRISGANVLTF | . | TRBJ2-6 | . | 16 | TRBV19
TGCGCCAGCAGTGGGGGACAGGTGAACACTGAAGCTTTCTTT | CASSGGQVNTEAFF | TRBD1 | TRBJ1-1 | once | 14 | TRBV10-1
TGTGCCAGCAGCCAAGCCGAGGAGGCAGGGGCTACCTACACCTTC | CASSQAEEAGATYTF | . | TRBJ1-2 | . | 15 | TRBV4-2
TGTGCCAGCAGCTTCGGGGTCACCCAGCCCCAGCATTTT | CASSFGVTQPQHF | . | TRBJ1-5 | . | 13 | TRBV5-4
TGTGCCAGCTCACCGTTTGCGAGGGCCGGGCGGGCAGATACGCAGTATTTT | CASSPFARAGRADTQYF | . | TRBJ2-3 | . | 17 | TRBV18
TGTGCCAGCAGTTTAGGGGGAATTGGCTATGGCTACACCTTC | CASSLGGIGYGYTF | . | TRBJ1-2 | few | 14 | TRBV28
TGTGCCAGCAGCGTGTATGCCGGGGAGCTGTTTTTT | CASSVYAGELFF | . | TRBJ2-2 | . | 12 | TRBV9
TGTGCTAGCAGCTTGAATCCGGGGGTTGAGACCCAGTACTTC | CASSLNPGVETQYF | . | TRBJ2-5 | . | 14 | TRBV7-7
TGTGCCAGCCGGGGGGAGGGGCGGTATAACTATGGCTACACCTTC | CASRGEGRYNYGYTF | . | TRBJ1-2 | . | 15 | TRBV27
TGTGCCAGCAGTGAACAGCCAGGTAAATACGAGCAGTACTTC | CASSEQPGKYEQYF | . | TRBJ2-7 | . | 14 | TRBV2
TGTGCCAGCAGCTTAGGTCAGGGTTACTCTGAAGCTTTCTTT | CASSLGQGYSEAFF | . | TRBJ1-1 | medium-sized | 14 | TRBV7-8